The clone carrying this T cell receptor beta chain has at least ten counts. The assay was immunoSEQ multiplex PCR, and TCRdb's table has in-frame clones only and misses some. The profile covers about 5,000 clones, none occurring a single time. This specimen comes from a study of T cells after posttransplantation cyclophosphamide. Cyclophosphamide on days +3 and +4 followed busulfan-fludarabine conditioning and a marrow graft. The specimen comprised PBMCs, sampled after allogeneic stem cell transplant with posttransplant cyclophosphamide. This TCR was sampled from a male patient between 60 and 69 years old who received an allogeneic stem cell transplant from a related donor, was CMV-positive, and had no GVHD. Part of the T cell pool may stem from the graft donor.

The CDR3 reads CASSPYDRVDNEQFF. The CDR3 coding sequence is TGTGCCAGCAGCCCCTACGATCGGGTCGACAATGAGCAGTTCTTC. The chain links TRBV11-2 to TRBJ2-1; D gene uncertain. Germline CDR1 is SGHAT and CDR2 is FQNNGV. Trimming removed 5 bases at V and 5 bases at J, with 16 bases between. This CDR3 contains 15 residues.